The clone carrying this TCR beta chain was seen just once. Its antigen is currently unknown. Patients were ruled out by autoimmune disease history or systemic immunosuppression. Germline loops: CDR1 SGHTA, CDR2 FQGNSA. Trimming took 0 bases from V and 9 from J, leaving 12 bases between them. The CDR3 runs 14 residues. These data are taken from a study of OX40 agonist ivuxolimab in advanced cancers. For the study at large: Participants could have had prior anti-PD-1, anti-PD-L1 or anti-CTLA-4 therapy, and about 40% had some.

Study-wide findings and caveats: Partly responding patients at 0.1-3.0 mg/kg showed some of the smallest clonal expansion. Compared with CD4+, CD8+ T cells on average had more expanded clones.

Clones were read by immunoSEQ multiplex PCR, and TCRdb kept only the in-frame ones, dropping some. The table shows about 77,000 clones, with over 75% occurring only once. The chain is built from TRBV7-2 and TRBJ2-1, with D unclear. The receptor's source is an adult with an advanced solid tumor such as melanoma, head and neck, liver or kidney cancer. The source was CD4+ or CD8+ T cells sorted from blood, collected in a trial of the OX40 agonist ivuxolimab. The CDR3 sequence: CASSLAHQSIEQFF. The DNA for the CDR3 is TGTGCCAGCAGCTTAGCGCACCAGAGCATTGAGCAGTTCTTC.